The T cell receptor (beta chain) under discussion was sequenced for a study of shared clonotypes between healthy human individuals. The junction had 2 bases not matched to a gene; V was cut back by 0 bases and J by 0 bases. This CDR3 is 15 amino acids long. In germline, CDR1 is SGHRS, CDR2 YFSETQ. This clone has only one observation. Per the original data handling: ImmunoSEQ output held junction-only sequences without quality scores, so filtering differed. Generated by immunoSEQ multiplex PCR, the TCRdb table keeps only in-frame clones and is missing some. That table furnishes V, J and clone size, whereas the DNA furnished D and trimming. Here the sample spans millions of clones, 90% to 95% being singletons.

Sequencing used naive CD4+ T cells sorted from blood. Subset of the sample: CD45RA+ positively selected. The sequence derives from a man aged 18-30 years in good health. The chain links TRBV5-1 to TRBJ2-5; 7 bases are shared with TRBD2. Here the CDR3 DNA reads TGCGCCAGCAGCTTGGATACTAGCGACCAAGAGACCCAGTACTTC. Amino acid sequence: CASSLDTSDQETQYF.